Shown below are 26 T cell receptor beta chains from a single sample sequenced in a study of cytomegalovirus exposure and HLA in healthy donors. Researchers ran the PCR with 60 Vbeta and 13 Jbeta primers. Sequencing used immunoSEQ multiplex PCR; TCRdb keeps in-frame clones, though not all of them. The sample has 160,000 or so clones, approximately 80% seen once. Material: PBMCs. The source of these receptors is a woman between 50 and 59 years old in good health and CMV-seronegative.

This chain connects TRBV28 to TRBJ2-7; possible D gene TRBD1, 6 bases. Germline V gene lookup returns CDR1 MDHEN and CDR2 SYDVKM. The CDR3 spans 13 residues. V lost 8 bases, J lost 0 bases, and 11 bases lay in between. The DNA for the CDR3 is TGTGCCAGCTTAGGACAGTTCTCCTACGAGCAGTACTTC. It is translated as CASLGQFSYEQYF. The full variable domain, in which reference TRBV28 and TRBJ2-7 provide the parts outside the CDR3, is DVKVTQSSRYLVKRTGEKVFLECVQDMDHENMFWYRQDPGLGLRLIYFSYDVKMKEKGDIPEGYSVSREKKERFSLILESASTNQTSMYLCASLGQFSYEQYFGPGTRLTVT.

This clone was recorded a few times. The chain has TRBV10-3 and TRBJ2-3; D unresolved. Per the germline V gene, CDR1 is ENHRY and CDR2 is SYGVKD. V was trimmed by 3 bases and J by 0 bases, leaving 10 bases between them. This CDR3 region has 15 residues. CDR3 sequence reads: CAISERALSTDTQYF. The CDR3 coding sequence is TGTGCCATCAGTGAAAGAGCGCTTAGCACAGATACGCAGTATTTT.

V usage is TRBV7-6 and J usage is TRBJ2-2; a possible D gene is TRBD1 (6 bases). V lost 1 base and J lost 1, with 13 bases in between. Germline V gene lookup returns CDR1 SGHVS and CDR2 FNYEAQ. The CDR3 runs 17 residues. In nucleotides, the CDR3 is TGTGCCAGCAGCTTAGTACCCGGGACAAGGAACACCGGGGAGCTGTTTTTT. Protein sequence: CASSLVPGTRNTGELFF.

The genes are TRBV4-3 and TRBJ2-3; D remains unclear. This CDR3 comprises 13 residues. Trimming removed 4 bases at V and 5 bases at J, with 10 bases between. Germline V gene data show CDR1 as LGHNA and CDR2 as YSLEER. The CDR3 nucleotides read TGCGCCAGCAGCCCTCGCACCGGAGATACGCAGTATTTT. Translating gives CASSPRTGDTQYF.

CDR3: CASSPWGGKNYGYTF. DNA for the CDR3: TGTGCCAGCTCACCCTGGGGGGGAAAGAACTATGGCTACACCTTC. V usage is TRBV18 and J usage is TRBJ1-2; tentative D call: TRBD1 (5 bases). Trimming removed 3 bases from V and 2 bases from J, with 13 bases in between. In germline, CDR1 is KGHSH, CDR2 LQKENI. The CDR3 consists of 15 residues.

The chain uses TRBV18 and TRBJ2-1; no definite D call. CDR3 length: 14 amino acids. Germline V lookup: CDR1 KGHSH, CDR2 LQKENI. The germline V and J ends were trimmed by 5 bases and 6 bases, with 14 bases remaining between them. The CDR3 region has the DNA TGTGCCAGCTCATCAGATAGCTCGGGCAATGAGCAGTTCTTC. Its translation is CASSSDSSGNEQFF.

The CDR3 DNA sequence: TGTGCCAGCAGACCCACAGGGGGCGTAGAGACCCAGTACTTC. It encodes CASRPTGGVETQYF. J is TRBJ2-5 and V is TRBV7-9, with 9 bases fitting TRBD1. The germline V gene encodes CDR1 SEHNR and CDR2 FQNEAQ (reference sequence). V lost 6 bases to trimming and J lost 4 bases; unmatched junction nucleotides: 6. The CDR3 runs to 14 residues.

This clone occurred a few times. The rearrangement joins TRBV28 to TRBJ1-5, with TRBD1 identical over 10 bases. After removal of 8 bases from V and 9 bases from J, the junction contained 7 bases not matched to a gene. This CDR3 spans 13 amino acids. Germline lookup yields CDR1 MDHEN and CDR2 SYDVKM. The CDR3 sequence: CASRDRGQWPQHF. The CDR3 region has the DNA TGTGCCAGCCGCGACAGGGGGCAATGGCCCCAGCATTTT.

The chain employs TRBV4-2 and TRBJ2-2; weak D call: TRBD2 (5 bases). V shed 1 base and J shed 6 bases, with 12 bases lying between them. This CDR3 comprises 15 residues. Germline V gene lookup returns CDR1 LGHNA and CDR2 YNFKEQ. CDR3 DNA: TGTGCCAGCAGCCAAGGACGAAGCGGCCCCGGGGAGCTGTTTTTT. This encodes CASSQGRSGPGELFF.

The V gene is TRBV9, the J gene TRBJ2-2; 9 positions agree with TRBD2. V lost 0 bases and J lost 5; bases outside the gene matches: 8. The CDR3 runs to 17 residues. CDR1 is SGDLS and CDR2 is YYNGEE in the germline V gene. The chain's CDR3 is CASSVGNSGGLTGELFF. For the CDR3, the DNA is TGTGCCAGCAGCGTAGGAAATAGCGGGGGCTTAACCGGGGAGCTGTTTTTT.

The chain joins TRBV6-4 to TRBJ2-1, with a tentative D call TRBD1 (6 bases). Trimming took 6 bases from V and 6 from J, leaving 18 bases between them. Germline assignment: CDR1 MRHNA and CDR2 SNTAGT. The CDR3 contains 15 residues. Written as DNA, the CDR3 is TGTGCCAGCAGGGAAACACAGGGTCTTGCCAATGAGCAGTTCTTC. This gives the protein CASRETQGLANEQFF.

The gene calls are TRBV10-3 and TRBJ2-5, with 13 bases matching TRBD2. Germline assignment: CDR1 ENHRY and CDR2 SYGVKD. The CDR3 has 16 residues. V shed 2 bases, J shed 3 bases, and the junction held 3 bases outside the gene matches. CDR3 amino acids: CAISETSGGGKETQYF. The CDR3 nucleotides read TGTGCCATCAGTGAGACTAGCGGGGGGGGAAAAGAGACCCAGTACTTC.

The gene calls are TRBV6-5 and TRBJ2-3; weak D call: TRBD2 (6 bases). The V gene lost 3 bases and the J gene lost 6 bases, with 13 bases spanning the gap. This CDR3 region has 14 residues. Looked up from germline, CDR1 is MNHEY and CDR2 is SVGAGI. The CDR3 region is CASSYGGARDTQYF. CDR3 nucleotide sequence: TGTGCCAGCAGTTATGGAGGGGCTCGGGATACGCAGTATTTT.

The chain carries TRBV28 and TRBJ2-7, with 7 bases that match TRBD1. The CDR3 extends over 14 amino acids. The trim removed 8 bases at V and 6 bases at J, leaving 13 bases unmatched. CDR1 and CDR2 from the germline V gene are MDHEN and SYDVKM. CDR3: CASLRDSVLSEQYF. In nucleotides, the CDR3 is TGTGCCAGCTTACGGGACAGCGTTTTATCCGAGCAGTACTTC.

The chain has TRBV27 and TRBJ2-4, with 7 nucleotides matching TRBD1. Per the germline V gene, CDR1 is MNHEY and CDR2 is SMNVEV (reference sequence). There are 13 residues in the CDR3. V lost 11 bases, J lost 9 bases, and 13 bases stayed unmatched. CDR3 nucleotide sequence: TGTGCCTCACGACAGGGATCGAGGGGCATTCAGTACTTC. This encodes CASRQGSRGIQYF.

The J gene is TRBJ2-3, the V gene TRBV19, with D hard to call. The germline V gene has CDR1 LNHDA and CDR2 SQIVND (reference sequence). V gave up 2 bases and J gave up 1 base, with 10 bases separating them. This CDR3 region has 15 residues. In DNA form, the CDR3 reads TGTGCCAGTAGTATACTCGGAGTGGGCACAGATACGCAGTATTTT. It codes for CASSILGVGTDTQYF. Together with reference TRBV19 and TRBJ2-3, the CDR3 gives the full variable domain: DGGITQSPKYLFRKEGQNVTLSCEQNLNHDAMYWYRQDPGQGLRLIYYSQIVNDFQKGDIAEGYSVSREKKESFPLTVTSAQKNPTAFYLCASSILGVGTDTQYFGPGTRLTVL.

The CDR3 is CASSLYSDGREAFF. CDR3 coding DNA: TGTGCCAGCAGTTTATACAGTGACGGCCGTGAAGCTTTCTTT. The V call is TRBV28, the J call TRBJ1-1; D call uncertain. Trimming pared 1 base from V and 7 bases from J, leaving 13 bases between. The CDR3 consists of 14 residues. Germline V gene sequence: CDR1 MDHEN, CDR2 SYDVKM.

The rearrangement joins TRBV28 to TRBJ2-2; 8 bases line up with TRBD2. Germline CDR1 and CDR2: MDHEN and SYDVKM. V lost 2 bases and J lost 6; bases outside the gene matches: 5. The length of the CDR3 is 15 residues. CDR3 nucleotide sequence: TGTGCCAGCAGTTTAGCCGGGAGGGGGGCCGGGGAGCTGTTTTTT. Translating gives CASSLAGRGAGELFF.

The chain carries TRBV5-4 and TRBJ2-1, with 10 bases that match TRBD2. Germline loops: CDR1 SGHNT, CDR2 YYREEE (reference sequence). With 5 bases clipped from V and 2 bases from J, the junction kept 7 bases outside the gene matches. This CDR3 spans 16 amino acids. Written as DNA, the CDR3 is TGTGCCAGCAGTCCTAGCGGGAGTGGGACCTACAATGAGCAGTTCTTC. The encoded protein is CASSPSGSGTYNEQFF.

The chain links TRBV29-1 to TRBJ2-3, with 15 bases lining up with TRBD2. Trimming at V came to 7 bases and at J to 2 bases, leaving 7 bases not matched to a gene. CDR3 size: 16 residues. Germline CDR1 and CDR2: SQVTM and ANQGSEA. CDR3 in DNA: TGCAGCGCCGACGGACTAGCGGGGGGGAACACAGATACGCAGTATTTT. Amino acid sequence: CSADGLAGGNTDTQYF.

The V and J genes are TRBV9 and TRBJ2-1, with D possibly TRBD1 on 6 matching bases. CDR1 is SGDLS and CDR2 is YYNGEE in the germline V gene. This CDR3 spans 16 amino acids. Between the trimmed V and J ends, which lost 0 bases and 7 bases, there was a span of 17 bases. The DNA of the CDR3 is TGTGCCAGCAGCGTAGTGGGGGCGGGCGGGCCAAATGAGCAGTTCTTC. Protein: CASSVVGAGGPNEQFF.

This chain connects TRBV7-2 to TRBJ2-5; TRBD2 matches 11 bases. Trimming took 3 bases from V and 2 from J; bases not matched to a gene: 5. CDR3 length: 16 residues. The germline V gene encodes CDR1 SGHTA and CDR2 FQGNSA. CDR3 protein: CASSLARLAGQETQYF. CDR3 DNA: TGTGCCAGCAGCTTGGCAAGACTAGCGGGACAAGAGACCCAGTACTTC.

The chain couples TRBV4-2 to TRBJ1-2; D not resolved. V lost 2 bases to trimming and J lost 1 base, with 8 bases between them. This CDR3 has 14 residues. Germline V lookup: CDR1 LGHNA, CDR2 YNFKEQ. The CDR3 reads CASSQREINYGYTF. CDR3 nucleotide sequence: TGTGCCAGCAGCCAACGGGAGATTAACTATGGCTACACCTTC.

This clone was recorded a few times. This chain connects TRBV6-5 to TRBJ1-3; 9 nucleotides line up with TRBD1. The germline CDR1 and CDR2 sequences are MNHEY and SVGAGI. The CDR3 spans 15 residues. J was trimmed by 0 bases and V by 11 bases; bases with no gene match: 8. CDR3 in amino acids: CASRGTGTSGNTIYF. Written as DNA, the CDR3 is TGTGCCTCTCGCGGGACAGGGACCTCTGGAAACACCATATATTTT.

This clone was detected once. V and J are TRBV4-2 and TRBJ2-2; 11 nucleotides agree with TRBD2. Germline V gene data show CDR1 as LGHNA and CDR2 as YNFKEQ. This CDR3 has 17 residues. The trim removed 3 bases at V and 4 bases at J, leaving 7 bases unmatched. This CDR3 reads CASSQGGLAVTTGELFF. For the CDR3, the DNA is TGTGCCAGCAGCCAGGGGGGACTAGCGGTCACCACCGGGGAGCTGTTTTTT.

The V gene is TRBV28, the J gene TRBJ2-3; 7 bases are a match to TRBD2. V was clipped by 4 bases and J by 2 bases; unmatched bases: 6. CDR1 is MDHEN and CDR2 is SYDVKM in the germline V gene. This CDR3 is 15 amino acids long. The CDR3 protein is CASSSRAGSTDTQYF. The CDR3 DNA follows: TGTGCCAGCAGTTCCCGAGCGGGGTCCACAGATACGCAGTATTTT.